Listed here are 15 T cell receptor beta chains from one sample, sequenced in a study of cytomegalovirus exposure and HLA in healthy donors. 13 Jbeta primers and 60 Vbeta primers were used for the PCR. Repertoires were generated with immunoSEQ multiplex PCR, while TCRdb's copy carries only in-frame clones and drops some. The data show 85,000 to 100,000 clones, 50% to 80% seen once. The sequencing input was PBMCs. The receptors were gathered from a man aged 55 to 70 in good health and CMV-seronegative.

This chain joins TRBV19 and TRBJ2-5; a weak D match, TRBD2 (6 bases). This CDR3 has 18 amino acids. The V and J ends lost 2 bases and 3 bases respectively, with 22 bases between them. CDR1 is LNHDA, CDR2 SQIVND, per germline (reference sequence). The CDR3 loop is CASSIRAGRAGGKETQYF. CDR3 coding DNA: TGTGCCAGTAGTATAAGGGCAGGCCGAGCGGGTGGGAAAGAGACCCAGTACTTC.

The chain uses TRBV6-1 and TRBJ1-1; D perhaps matches TRBD1 (6 bases). V lost 7 bases and J 5 bases, leaving 14 bases between the germline ends. The CDR3 is made up of 13 amino acids. CDR1 is MNHNS, CDR2 SASEGT, per germline. The CDR3, as DNA: TGTGCCAGCACCCAGGCCCAGGGGACTGAAGCTTTCTTT. Translation gives CASTQAQGTEAFF.

The gene calls are TRBV15 and TRBJ1-5; no definite D call. The ends were cut back, 0 bases at V and 2 bases at J, with 11 bases in the middle. Germline V gene data show CDR1 as LNHNV and CDR2 as YYDKDF (reference sequence). The CDR3 runs to 16 residues. CDR3 region: CATSRDGLSGNQPQHF. Here the CDR3 DNA reads TGTGCCACCAGCAGAGATGGCCTGTCCGGCAATCAGCCCCAGCATTTT.

This clone came up a few times. The J gene is TRBJ2-4, the V gene TRBV30, with 7 bases that match TRBD1. CDR3 length equals 14 residues. Germline trimming cut 5 bases from V and 6 bases from J; bases unmatched to any gene: 10. Germline CDR1 and CDR2: GTSNPN and SVGIG (reference sequence). The CDR3 loop is CAWSTGTATNIQYF. The CDR3 DNA reads TGTGCCTGGTCTACGGGGACAGCTACAAACATTCAGTACTTC. Full variable domain (rest looked up from reference TRBV30 and TRBJ2-4): SQTIHQWPATLVQPVGSPLSLECTVEGTSNPNLYWYRQAAGRGLQLLFYSVGIGQISSEVPQNLSASRPQDRQFILSSKKLLLSDSGFYLCAWSTGTATNIQYFGAGTRLSVL.

CDR3 in amino acids: CASSWGQGGGYTF. The CDR3, as DNA: TGTGCCAGCAGCTGGGGACAGGGGGGCGGCTACACCTTC. This rearrangement joins TRBV7-3 to TRBJ1-2, with 11 bases aligning to TRBD1. Trimming at V came to 4 bases and at J to 8 bases, leaving 3 bases not matched to a gene. Germline V gene sequence: CDR1 SGHTA, CDR2 FQGTGA. CDR3 size: 13 residues.

The chain uses TRBV6-1 and TRBJ1-1; D is uncertain. V lost 3 bases, J lost 3 bases, and 8 bases lay in between. The CDR3 totals 13 residues. Germline loops: CDR1 MNHNS, CDR2 SASEGT. The CDR3 reads CASSDDTDTEAFF. CDR3 nucleotides: TGTGCCAGCAGTGACGACACTGACACTGAAGCTTTCTTT.

This clone was seen a handful of times. The rearrangement uses TRBV5-6 and TRBJ1-5, with unresolved D. CDR1 SGHDT and CDR2 YYEEEE come from the germline V gene. V was pared by 2 bases and J by 0 bases, with 12 bases between. The CDR3 totals 16 residues. CDR3 DNA sequence: TGTGCCAGCAGCTTTAATTCCGGGGATAGCAATCAGCCCCAGCATTTT. It encodes CASSFNSGDSNQPQHF. Looking up the rest from reference TRBV5-6 and TRBJ1-5 gives the full variable domain: DAGVTQSPTHLIKTRGQQVTLRCSPKSGHDTVSWYQQALGQGPQFIFQYYEEEERQRGNFPDRFSGHQFPNYSSELNVNALLLGDSALYLCASSFNSGDSNQPQHFGDGTRLSIL.

V and J are TRBV19 and TRBJ1-1, with 12 bases fitting TRBD1. J lost 0 bases, V lost 6 bases, and 11 bases had no gene match. The germline V gene has CDR1 LNHDA and CDR2 SQIVND (reference sequence). The CDR3 spans 18 residues. CDR3 loop: CASSQWDRGPRLNTEAFF. The CDR3 DNA reads TGTGCCAGTAGCCAATGGGACAGGGGGCCCCGATTGAACACTGAAGCTTTCTTT.

V and J are TRBV7-2 and TRBJ1-4; no clear D gene. Trimming stripped 0 bases from V and 5 bases from J, with 13 bases between. The CDR3 runs 16 residues. CDR1 SGHTA and CDR2 FQGNSA come from the germline V gene. The CDR3 DNA follows: TGTGCCAGCAGCTTAGCGATGGGAGTGGGAAATGAAAAACTGTTTTTT. Translation gives CASSLAMGVGNEKLFF.

The CDR3 DNA follows: TGCGCCAGCAGCCCATTGAGCGGGGGGATCGACAATGAGCAGTTCTTC. Protein: CASSPLSGGIDNEQFF. The V call is TRBV4-1, the J call TRBJ2-1; TRBD2 aligns across 9 bases. Germline CDR1 MGHRA, CDR2 YSYEKL. CDR3 size: 16 residues. The V segment lost 4 bases and the J segment 5 bases; nucleotides outside the gene matches: 9.

This clone turned up a few times. The J gene is TRBJ1-5, the V gene TRBV9; a weak D match, TRBD1 (6 bases). The CDR3 runs to 13 residues. V was cut by 4 bases and J by 5 bases, with 10 bases left in between. Germline lookup yields CDR1 SGDLS and CDR2 YYNGEE. CDR3 bases: TGTGCCAGCAGCCCCACAGGGTATCAGCCCCAGCATTTT. The encoded protein is CASSPTGYQPQHF.

The J gene is TRBJ1-5, the V gene TRBV7-9; the D is unclear. The V and J ends lost 3 bases and 4 bases respectively, with 7 bases between them. CDR3 length: 13 amino acids. Germline CDR1 and CDR2: SEHNR and FQNEAQ (reference sequence). This CDR3 is CASSFSGNQPQHF. The CDR3 DNA reads as TGTGCCAGCAGCTTCTCGGGGAATCAGCCCCAGCATTTT.

The chain has TRBV6-1 and TRBJ1-5; TRBD1 might be the D (5 bases). Germline loops: CDR1 MNHNS, CDR2 SASEGT. This CDR3 contains 16 residues. Trimming stripped 3 bases from V and 6 bases from J, with 18 bases between. CDR3 DNA sequence: TGTGCCAGCAGTGATAGGGTTACAGGTCGGATTCAGCCCCAGCATTTT. This gives the protein CASSDRVTGRIQPQHF.

V gene TRBV14 combines with J gene TRBJ2-7; D remains ambiguous. This CDR3 has 14 residues. CDR1 and CDR2 (germline): SGHDN, FVKESK. Trimming took 6 bases from V and 3 from J, leaving 15 bases between them. CDR3: CASSPLTKNYEQYF. The CDR3, as DNA: TGTGCCAGCAGTCCGCTTACAAAAAACTACGAGCAGTACTTC.

The chain has TRBV2 and TRBJ2-2, with 7 bases matching TRBD1. The CDR3 is made up of 12 amino acids. Germline-derived CDR1 and CDR2 are SNHLY and FYNNEI. The junction had 3 bases not matched to a gene; V was cut back by 5 bases and J by 9 bases. The CDR3 DNA is TGTGCCAGCAGTCAACAGGGGTGGGAGCTGTTTTTT. It specifies CASSQQGWELFF.